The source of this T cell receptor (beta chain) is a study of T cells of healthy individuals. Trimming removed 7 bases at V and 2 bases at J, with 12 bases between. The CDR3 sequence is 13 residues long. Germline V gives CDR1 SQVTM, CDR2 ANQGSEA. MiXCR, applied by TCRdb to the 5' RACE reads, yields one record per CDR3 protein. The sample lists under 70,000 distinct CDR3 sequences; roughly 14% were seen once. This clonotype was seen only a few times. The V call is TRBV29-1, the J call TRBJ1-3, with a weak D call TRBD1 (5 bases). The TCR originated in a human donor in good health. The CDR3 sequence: CSAGTSTGNTIYF. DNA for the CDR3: TGCAGCGCGGGGACCAGCACTGGAAACACCATATATTTT.